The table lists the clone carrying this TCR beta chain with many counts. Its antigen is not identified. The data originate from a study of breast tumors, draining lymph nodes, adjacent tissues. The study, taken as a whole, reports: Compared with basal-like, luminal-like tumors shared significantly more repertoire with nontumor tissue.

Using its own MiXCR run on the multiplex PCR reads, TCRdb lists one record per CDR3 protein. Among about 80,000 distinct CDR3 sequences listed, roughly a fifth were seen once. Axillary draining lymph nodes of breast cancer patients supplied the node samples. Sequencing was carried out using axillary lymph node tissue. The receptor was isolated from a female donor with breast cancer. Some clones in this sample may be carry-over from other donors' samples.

The chain's CDR3 is CASSHRTSRTDTQYF. The DNA of the CDR3 is TGCGCCAGCAGCCATAGGACTAGCCGCACAGATACGCAGTATTTT. The chain recombines TRBV4-3 with TRBJ2-3; 8 bases are shared with TRBD2. Per germline, CDR1 LGHNA and CDR2 YSLEER. Germline trimming cut 3 bases from V and 1 base from J; bases unmatched to any gene: 3. The length of the CDR3 is 15 residues.